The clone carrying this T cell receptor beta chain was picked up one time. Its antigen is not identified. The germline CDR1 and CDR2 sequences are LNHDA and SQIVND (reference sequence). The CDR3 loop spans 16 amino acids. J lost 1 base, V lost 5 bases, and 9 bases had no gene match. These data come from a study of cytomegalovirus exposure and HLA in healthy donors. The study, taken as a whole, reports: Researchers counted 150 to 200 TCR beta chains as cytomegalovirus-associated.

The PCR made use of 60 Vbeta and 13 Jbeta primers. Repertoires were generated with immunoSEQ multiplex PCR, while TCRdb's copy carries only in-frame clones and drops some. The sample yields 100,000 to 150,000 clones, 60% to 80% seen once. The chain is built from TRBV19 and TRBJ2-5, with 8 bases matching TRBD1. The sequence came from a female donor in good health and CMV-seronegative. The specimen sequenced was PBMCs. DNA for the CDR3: TGTGCCAGTAGTGCAACCGGGACAGGCCTCCAAGAGACCCAGTACTTC. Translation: CASSATGTGLQETQYF. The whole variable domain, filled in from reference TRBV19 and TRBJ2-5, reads DGGITQSPKYLFRKEGQNVTLSCEQNLNHDAMYWYRQDPGQGLRLIYYSQIVNDFQKGDIAEGYSVSREKKESFPLTVTSAQKNPTAFYLCASSATGTGLQETQYFGPGTRLLVL.